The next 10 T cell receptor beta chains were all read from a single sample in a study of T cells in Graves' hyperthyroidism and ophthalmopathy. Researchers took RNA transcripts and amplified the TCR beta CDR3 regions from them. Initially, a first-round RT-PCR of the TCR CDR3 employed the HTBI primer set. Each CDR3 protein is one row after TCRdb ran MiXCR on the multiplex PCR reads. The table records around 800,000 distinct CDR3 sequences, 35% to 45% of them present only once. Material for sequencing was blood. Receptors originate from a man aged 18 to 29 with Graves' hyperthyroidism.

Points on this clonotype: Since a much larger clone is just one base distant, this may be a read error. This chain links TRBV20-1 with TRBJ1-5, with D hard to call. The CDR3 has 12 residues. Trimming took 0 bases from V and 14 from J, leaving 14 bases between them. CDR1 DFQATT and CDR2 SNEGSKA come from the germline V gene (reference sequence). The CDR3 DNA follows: TGCAGTGCTAGAGATGACGCTCTCATTAAGCATTTT. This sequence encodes CSARDDALIKHF.

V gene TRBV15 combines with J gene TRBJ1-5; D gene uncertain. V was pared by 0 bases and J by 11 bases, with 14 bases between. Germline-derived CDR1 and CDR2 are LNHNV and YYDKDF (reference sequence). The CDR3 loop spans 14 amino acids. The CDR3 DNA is TGTGCCACCAGCAGAGATAGGAGCGAGGAGTCCCAGCATTTT. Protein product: CATSRDRSEESQHF.

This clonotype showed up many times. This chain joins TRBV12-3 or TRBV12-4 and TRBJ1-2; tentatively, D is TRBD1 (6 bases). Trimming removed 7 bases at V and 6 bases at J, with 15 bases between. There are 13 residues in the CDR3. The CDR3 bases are TGTGCCAGCACCCCGGGGGCAGGGCATGGCTACACCTTC. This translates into CASTPGAGHGYTF.

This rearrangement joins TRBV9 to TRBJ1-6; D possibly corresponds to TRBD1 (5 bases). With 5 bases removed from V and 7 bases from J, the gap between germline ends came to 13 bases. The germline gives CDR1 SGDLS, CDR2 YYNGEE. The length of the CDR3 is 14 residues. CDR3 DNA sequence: TGTGCCAGCAGTTTTATGGGGCCGAATTCACCCCTCCACTTT. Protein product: CASSFMGPNSPLHF.

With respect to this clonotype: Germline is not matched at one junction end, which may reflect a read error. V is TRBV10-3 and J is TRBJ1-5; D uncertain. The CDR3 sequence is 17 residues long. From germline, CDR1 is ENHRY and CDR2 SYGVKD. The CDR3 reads CASSYSGPAMSNQPQHF. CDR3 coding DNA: TGTGCCAGCAGTTACTCTGGACCAGCCATGAGCAATCAGCCCCAGCATTTT.

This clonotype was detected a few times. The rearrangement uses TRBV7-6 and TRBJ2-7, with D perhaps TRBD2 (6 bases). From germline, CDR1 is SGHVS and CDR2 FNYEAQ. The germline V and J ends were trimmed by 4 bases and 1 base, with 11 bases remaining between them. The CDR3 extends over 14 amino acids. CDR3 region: CASSWRGDSYEQYF. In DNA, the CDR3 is TGTGCCAGCAGCTGGCGCGGGGATTCCTACGAGCAGTACTTC.

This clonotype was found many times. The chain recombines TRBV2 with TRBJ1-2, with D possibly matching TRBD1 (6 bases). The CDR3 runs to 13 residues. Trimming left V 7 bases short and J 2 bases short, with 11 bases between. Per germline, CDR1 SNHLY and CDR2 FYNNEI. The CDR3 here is CASTQTGNYGYTF. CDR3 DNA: TGTGCCAGCACCCAAACAGGGAACTATGGCTACACCTTC.

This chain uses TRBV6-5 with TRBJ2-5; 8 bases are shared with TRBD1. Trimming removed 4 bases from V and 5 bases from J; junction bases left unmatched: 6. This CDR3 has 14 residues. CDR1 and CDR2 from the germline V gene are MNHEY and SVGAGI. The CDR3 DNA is TGTGCCAGCAGTTCAGACAGGGGTACGGAGACCCAGTACTTC. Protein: CASSSDRGTETQYF.

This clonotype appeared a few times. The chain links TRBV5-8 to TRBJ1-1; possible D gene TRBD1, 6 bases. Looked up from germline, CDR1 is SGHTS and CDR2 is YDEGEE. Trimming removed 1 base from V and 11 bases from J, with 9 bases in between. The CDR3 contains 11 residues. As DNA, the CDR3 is TGTGCCAGCAGCTTGTACAGGGACGCTTTCTTT. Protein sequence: CASSLYRDAFF.

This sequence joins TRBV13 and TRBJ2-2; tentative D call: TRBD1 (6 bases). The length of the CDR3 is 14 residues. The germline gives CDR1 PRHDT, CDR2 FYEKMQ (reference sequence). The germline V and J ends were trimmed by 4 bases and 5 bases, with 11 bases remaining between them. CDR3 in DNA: TGTGCCAGCAGCTGGACAGTGGGAACCGGGGAGCTGTTTTTT. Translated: CASSWTVGTGELFF.